What follows describes a single T cell receptor beta chain. Its specificity is unknown. The sample is drawn from a study of identifying expanded T cells in peripheral blood. General study findings and limits: Technical replicates showed around 1.2 changed clones; two weeks around 15; four weeks 19. Across healthy donors, higher total template counts meant significantly greater roughly two-week count variance.

Looked up from germline, CDR1 is SGHTS and CDR2 is YDEGEE. The CDR3 runs to 15 residues. V shed 4 bases and J 2 bases; nucleotides not matched to a gene: 6. No infections or other immune events were documented during collection. Measured with immunoSEQ multiplex PCR; TCRdb has only the in-frame clones, and not every one. Among roughly 56,000 clones, approximately 82% were seen once, and the ten largest hold around a sixth. The V gene is TRBV5-8, the J gene TRBJ2-3; 8 nucleotides agree with TRBD1. Sequencing was done on a sample of blood. This TCR was recovered from a person between 18 and 69 years old in good health. The CDR3: CASSGGQALTDTQYF. DNA for the CDR3: TGTGCCAGCAGCGGGGGACAGGCTCTCACAGATACGCAGTATTTT.